This T cell receptor beta chain is drawn from a study of T cell responses to AZD1222 COVID-19 vaccine. Sequenced by immunoSEQ multiplex PCR; TCRdb stores in-frame clones only, minus some. The sample shows some 150,000 clones, over 70% of them seen only once. For this clone: Its target is not known.

Per germline, CDR1 SGHTA and CDR2 FQGNSA. The V end lost 2 bases, the J end lost 11 bases, and 15 bases lay between the germline ends. There are 14 residues in the CDR3. Study observations and caveats: Clonal diversity may have been underestimated in mostly white British donors.

Sequenced here: peripheral blood, sampled 28 days after the second AZD1222 dose. The clonotype comes from an adult who received the AZD1222 COVID-19 vaccine. The J gene is TRBJ1-4, the V gene TRBV7-2, with no clear D. The CDR3 reads CASSLRKVGGKLFF. Here the CDR3 DNA reads TGTGCCAGCAGCTTACGCAAAGTAGGTGGGAAACTGTTTTTT. Drawing the rest from reference TRBV7-2 and TRBJ1-4, the complete variable domain is GAGVSQSPSNKVTEKGKDVELRCDPISGHTALYWYRQSLGQGLEFLIYFQGNSAPDKSGLPSDRFSAERTGGSVSTLTIQRTQQEDSAVYLCASSLRKVGGKLFFGSGTQLSVL.